A selection of T cell receptor beta chains follows, all from one sample in a study of blood T cell repertoires in COVID-19. Method: immunoSEQ multiplex PCR; TCRdb's copy keeps in-frame clones and lacks some. The sample has over 25,000 clones; approximately 83% are singletons. Sequenced sample: peripheral blood. Receptors originate from a man between 65 and 85 years old with acute or convalescent COVID-19. The CDR3 runs from the conserved cysteine through the conserved F or W.

v_gene	CDR3aa
TRBV19	CASSISTRQSETQYF
TRBV4-3	CASSQRRQVSTDTQYF
TRBV7-2	CASSQLAGAQETQYF
TRBV5-1	CASSLRIGQPSSNSPLHF
TRBV6-5	CASSWGQGADSPLHF
TRBV10-2	CASSESTGGSSDTQYF
TRBV3-1/TRBV3-2	CASSQEPGRGGYTF
TRBV4-2	CASSQDSGQGSYGYTF
TRBV19	CASRRDTGELFF
TRBV18	CASSGQTFDYGYTF
TRBV7-9	CASSSTSGGALGETQYF
TRBV10-3	CAIKRDSHGYTF
TRBV7-8	CASSLLNWGGTGELFF
TRBV25-1	CASSRNRDTEAFF
TRBV11-2	CASSSGLGNEQYF
TRBV6-6	CASSYGSHMGRDTQYF
TRBV28	CASSPPRQQARATEAFF
TRBV6-5	CASSPRQGRGNTIYF
TRBV9	CASSVAHRGNYGYTF
TRBV5-1	CASKETVGNYGYTF
TRBV5-4	CASSLQDGTLSYNEQFF
TRBV3-1/TRBV3-2	CASRGDRGSTGANVLTF
TRBV6-5	CASSFAGTPEQYF
TRBV5-5	CASSFSGRSSYNSPLHF
TRBV7-3	CASSLQAGGRETQYF
TRBV19	CASSIGRREETQYF
TRBV12-5	CASAPGDRPSNQPQHF
TRBV27	CASSFYWNTEAFF
TRBV11-3	CASSRGGRTGELFF
TRBV18	CASSPRDSPLHF
TRBV5-1	CASSYTGAEAFF
TRBV3-1/TRBV3-2	CASSQITSNYGYTF
TRBV5-1	CASSPGTGREKLFF
TRBV10-3	CAISQGKSDNEQFF
TRBV18	CASSPIQGSDEQFF
TRBV3-1/TRBV3-2	CASSQEGRSPLHF
TRBV6-2/TRBV6-3	CASSHHAGTQGYTF
TRBV19	CASSIDRVSGNNEQFF
TRBV7-2	CASSFDSFNQPQHF
TRBV6-6	CASSTPGTGSEKLFF
TRBV24-1	CATGGGTSTDTQYF
TRBV6-6	CASSRDSPNQPQHF
TRBV5-1	CASSSGQLYEQYF
TRBV7-2	CASSFSSSEQYF
TRBV6-2/TRBV6-3	CASSPGVRGYGYTF
TRBV10-2	CASSEGLEDTQYF
TRBV18	CASSPTGVPSTDTQYF